The clone carrying this T cell receptor (beta chain) has a count of ten or more. Its antigen is undetermined. From germline, CDR1 is SGHTA and CDR2 FQGTGA. The CDR3 spans 12 residues. Trimming cost V 5 bases and J 10 bases, with 14 bases left between them. Amplification of TCR beta CDR3 regions was performed using RNA transcripts as template. The HTBI primer set drove a first-round RT-PCR of the TCR CDR3. TCRdb used MiXCR to reprocess the multiplex PCR reads, holding one entry per CDR3 protein. This sample has about 480,000 distinct CDR3 sequences; roughly 14% occur once, and the top ten carry less than 20%. These data belong to a study of T cells in Graves' hyperthyroidism and ophthalmopathy. The study, taken as a whole, reports: It was a median about seven months before onset that the model predicted ophthalmopathy. A model built on 13 V-J features separated ophthalmopathy from stable hyperthyroidism.

This TCR came from a woman under 30 with Graves' hyperthyroidism. The genes are TRBV7-3 and TRBJ1-1; D possibly corresponds to TRBD1 (5 bases). The sample was blood. CDR3 coding DNA: TGTGCCAGCAGCCGAACCAGGGAGGTAGCTTTCTTT. Translated: CASSRTREVAFF. Using reference TRBV7-3 and TRBJ1-1 for the parts outside the CDR3, the full variable domain is GAGVSQTPSNKVTEKGKYVELRCDPISGHTALYWYRQSLGQGPEFLIYFQGTGAADDSGLPNDRFFAVRPEGSVSTLKIQRTERGDSAVYLCASSRTREVAFFGQGTRLTVV.